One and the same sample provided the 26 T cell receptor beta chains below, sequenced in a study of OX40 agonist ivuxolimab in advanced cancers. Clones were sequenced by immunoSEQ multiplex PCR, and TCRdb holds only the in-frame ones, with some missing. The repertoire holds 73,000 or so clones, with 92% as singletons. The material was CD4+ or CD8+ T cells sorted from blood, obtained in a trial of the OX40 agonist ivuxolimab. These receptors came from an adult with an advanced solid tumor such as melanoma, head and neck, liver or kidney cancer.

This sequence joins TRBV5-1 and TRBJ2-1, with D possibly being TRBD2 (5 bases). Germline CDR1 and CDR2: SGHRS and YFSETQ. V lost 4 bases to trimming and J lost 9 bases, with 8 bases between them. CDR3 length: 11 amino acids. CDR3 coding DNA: TGCGCCAGCAGCGAAGCGGCTGAGCAGTTCTTC. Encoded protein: CASSEAAEQFF.

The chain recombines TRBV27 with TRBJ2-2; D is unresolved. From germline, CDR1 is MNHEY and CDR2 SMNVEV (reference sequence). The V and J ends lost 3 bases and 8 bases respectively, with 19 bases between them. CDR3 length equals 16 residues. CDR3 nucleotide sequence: TGTGCCAGCAGTTTTATTCTATTCGGATCCTTTGGGGAGCTGTTTTTT. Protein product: CASSFILFGSFGELFF.

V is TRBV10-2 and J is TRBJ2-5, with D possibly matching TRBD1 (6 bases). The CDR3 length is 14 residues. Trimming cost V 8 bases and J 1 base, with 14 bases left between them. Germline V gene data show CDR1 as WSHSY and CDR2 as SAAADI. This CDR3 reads CASSPDRPQETQYF. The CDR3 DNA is TGCGCCAGCTCCCCTGACAGGCCCCAAGAGACCCAGTACTTC.

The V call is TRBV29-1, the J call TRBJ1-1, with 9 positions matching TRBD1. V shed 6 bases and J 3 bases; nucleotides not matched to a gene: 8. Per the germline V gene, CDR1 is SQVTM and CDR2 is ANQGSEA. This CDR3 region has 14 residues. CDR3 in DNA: TGCAGCGTCAAACAGGGGGCCGCTGACACTGAAGCTTTCTTT. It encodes CSVKQGAADTEAFF.

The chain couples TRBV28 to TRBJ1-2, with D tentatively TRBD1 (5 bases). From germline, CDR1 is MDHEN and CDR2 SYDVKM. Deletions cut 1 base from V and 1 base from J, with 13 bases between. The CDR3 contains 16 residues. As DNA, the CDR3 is TGTGCCAGCAGTTTATTCCAGACAGAGATTAACTATGGCTACACCTTC. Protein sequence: CASSLFQTEINYGYTF.

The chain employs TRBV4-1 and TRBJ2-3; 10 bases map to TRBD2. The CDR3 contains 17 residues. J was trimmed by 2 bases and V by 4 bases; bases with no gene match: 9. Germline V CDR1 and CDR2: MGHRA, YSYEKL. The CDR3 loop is CASSRPRLAGYTDTQYF. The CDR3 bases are TGCGCCAGCAGCCGCCCTCGACTAGCGGGCTACACAGATACGCAGTATTTT.

The CDR3 DNA sequence: TGTGCCAGCAGCTTCGGGACACCGACCTACGAGCAGTACTTC. Its protein product is CASSFGTPTYEQYF. The chain combines TRBV5-6 with TRBJ2-7, with D perhaps matching TRBD1 (6 bases). With 2 bases removed from V and 2 bases from J, the gap between germline ends came to 11 bases. CDR1 SGHDT and CDR2 YYEEEE come from the germline V gene. This CDR3 has 14 residues.

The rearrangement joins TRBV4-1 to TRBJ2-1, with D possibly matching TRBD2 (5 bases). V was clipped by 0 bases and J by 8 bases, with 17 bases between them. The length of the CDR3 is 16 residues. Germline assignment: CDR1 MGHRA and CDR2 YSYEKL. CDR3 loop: CASSQDLSGYRYEQFF. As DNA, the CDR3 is TGCGCCAGCAGCCAAGACCTTTCGGGGTATAGGTATGAGCAGTTCTTC.

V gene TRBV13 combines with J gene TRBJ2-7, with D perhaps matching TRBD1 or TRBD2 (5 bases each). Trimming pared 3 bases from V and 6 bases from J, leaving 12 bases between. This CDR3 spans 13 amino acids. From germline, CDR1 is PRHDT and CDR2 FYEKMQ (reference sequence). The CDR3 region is CASSFEGSGEQYF. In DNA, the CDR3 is TGTGCCAGCAGCTTCGAGGGGAGCGGCGAGCAGTACTTC. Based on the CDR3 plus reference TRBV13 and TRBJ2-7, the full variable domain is AAGVIQSPRHLIKEKRETATLKCYPIPRHDTVYWYQQGPGQDPQFLISFYEKMQSDKGSIPDRFSAQQFSDYHSELNMSSLELGDSALYFCASSFEGSGEQYFGPGTRLTVT.

CDR3 loop: CASTDRTSGTQETQYF. Here the CDR3 DNA reads TGTGCCAGCACCGACCGGACTAGCGGGACCCAAGAGACCCAGTACTTC. This chain joins TRBV27 and TRBJ2-5, with 12 bases identical to TRBD2. The junction had 7 bases not matched to a gene; V was cut back by 7 bases and J by 1 base. Germline loops: CDR1 MNHEY, CDR2 SMNVEV (reference sequence). The CDR3 extends over 16 amino acids.

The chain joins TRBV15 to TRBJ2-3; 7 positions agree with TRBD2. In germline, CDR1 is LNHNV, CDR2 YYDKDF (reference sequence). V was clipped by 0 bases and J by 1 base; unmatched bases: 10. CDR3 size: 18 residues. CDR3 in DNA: TGTGCCACCAGCAGAGATTGGGGGGAGGGCTCGGGCACAGATACGCAGTATTTT. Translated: CATSRDWGEGSGTDTQYF.

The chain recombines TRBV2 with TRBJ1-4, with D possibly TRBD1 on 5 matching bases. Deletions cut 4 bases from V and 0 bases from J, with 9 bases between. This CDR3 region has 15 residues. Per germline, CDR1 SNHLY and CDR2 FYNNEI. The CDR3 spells CASSVGTSTNEKLFF. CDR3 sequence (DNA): TGTGCCAGCAGTGTAGGGACTTCAACTAATGAAAAACTGTTTTTT.

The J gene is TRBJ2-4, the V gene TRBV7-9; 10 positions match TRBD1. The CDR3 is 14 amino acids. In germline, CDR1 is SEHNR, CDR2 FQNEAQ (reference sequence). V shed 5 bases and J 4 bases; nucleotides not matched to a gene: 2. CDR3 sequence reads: CASSTDRGKNIQYF. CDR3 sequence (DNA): TGTGCCAGCAGCACGGACAGGGGGAAAAACATTCAGTACTTC.

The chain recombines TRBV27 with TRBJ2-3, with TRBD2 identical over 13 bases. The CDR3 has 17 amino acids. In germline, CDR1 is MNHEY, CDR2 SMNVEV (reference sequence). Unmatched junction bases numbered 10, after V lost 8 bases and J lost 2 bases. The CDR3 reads CASFEPGTSGDTDTQYF. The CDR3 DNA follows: TGTGCCAGCTTCGAACCCGGGACTAGCGGGGACACAGATACGCAGTATTTT.

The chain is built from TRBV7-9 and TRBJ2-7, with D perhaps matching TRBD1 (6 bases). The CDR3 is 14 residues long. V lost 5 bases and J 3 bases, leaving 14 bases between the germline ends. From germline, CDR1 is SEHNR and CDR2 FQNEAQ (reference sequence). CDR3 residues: CASSPPGHIYEQYF. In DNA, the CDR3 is TGTGCCAGCAGCCCCCCGGGACACATCTACGAGCAGTACTTC.

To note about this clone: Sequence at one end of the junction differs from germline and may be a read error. CDR3 DNA: TGTGCCAGCTCACCACCTTCACAGGCTAGTTACATTGAGCAGTTCTTC. Its translation is CASSPPSQASYIEQFF. V and J are TRBV18 and TRBJ2-1; TRBD1 is a possible D gene (5 bases). This CDR3 is 16 amino acids long. CDR1 and CDR2 (germline): KGHSH, LQKENI.

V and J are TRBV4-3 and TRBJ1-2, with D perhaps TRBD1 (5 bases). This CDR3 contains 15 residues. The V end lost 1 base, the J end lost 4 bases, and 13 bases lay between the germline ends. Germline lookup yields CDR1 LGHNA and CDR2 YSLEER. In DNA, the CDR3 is TGCGCCAGCAGCCAAGTACGGGGGAGCGGCTATGGCTACACCTTC. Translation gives CASSQVRGSGYGYTF.

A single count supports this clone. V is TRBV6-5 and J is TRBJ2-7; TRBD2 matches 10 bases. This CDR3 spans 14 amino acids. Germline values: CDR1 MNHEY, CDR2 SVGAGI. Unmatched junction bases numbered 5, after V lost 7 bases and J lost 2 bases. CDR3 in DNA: TGTGCCAGCACCTTGACTAGCGGGCCCTACGAGCAGTACTTC. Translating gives CASTLTSGPYEQYF.

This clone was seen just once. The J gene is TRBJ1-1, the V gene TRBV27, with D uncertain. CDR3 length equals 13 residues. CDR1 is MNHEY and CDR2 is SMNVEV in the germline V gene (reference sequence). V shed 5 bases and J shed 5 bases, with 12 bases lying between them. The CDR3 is CASSLWEGTEAFF. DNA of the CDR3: TGTGCCAGCAGTCTTTGGGAAGGGACTGAAGCTTTCTTT.

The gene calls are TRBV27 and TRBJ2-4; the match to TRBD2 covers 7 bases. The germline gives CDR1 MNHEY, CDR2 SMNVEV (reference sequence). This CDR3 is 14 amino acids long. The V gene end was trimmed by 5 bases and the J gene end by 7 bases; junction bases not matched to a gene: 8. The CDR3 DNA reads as TGTGCCAGCAGTCTAGGCGGGGGACCGAACATTCAGTACTTC. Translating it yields CASSLGGGPNIQYF.

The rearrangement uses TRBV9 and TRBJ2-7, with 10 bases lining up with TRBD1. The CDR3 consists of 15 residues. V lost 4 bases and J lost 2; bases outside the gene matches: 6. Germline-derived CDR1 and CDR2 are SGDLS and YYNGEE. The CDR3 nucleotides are TGTGCCAGCAGCACCGGGACAGGGGATACCTACGAGCAGTACTTC. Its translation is CASSTGTGDTYEQYF.

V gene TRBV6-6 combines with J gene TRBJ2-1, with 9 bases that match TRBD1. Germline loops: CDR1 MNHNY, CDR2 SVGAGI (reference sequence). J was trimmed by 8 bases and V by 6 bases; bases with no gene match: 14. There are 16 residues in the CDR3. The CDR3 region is CASSYPPGTGMDEQFF. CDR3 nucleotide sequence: TGTGCCAGCAGCTACCCCCCCGGGACAGGGATGGATGAGCAGTTCTTC.

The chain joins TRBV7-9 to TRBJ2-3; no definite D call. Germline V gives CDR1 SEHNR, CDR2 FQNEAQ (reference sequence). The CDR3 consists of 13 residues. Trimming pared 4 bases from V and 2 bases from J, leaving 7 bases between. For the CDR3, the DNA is TGTGCCAGCAGCTGGACCTACACAGATACGCAGTATTTT. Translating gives CASSWTYTDTQYF.

CDR3 residues: CASSPRDGHYGYTF. The CDR3, as DNA: TGTGCCAGCAGCCCTCGGGACGGCCACTATGGCTACACCTTC. The chain has TRBV13 and TRBJ1-2, with a weak D call TRBD1 (5 bases). Germline lookup yields CDR1 PRHDT and CDR2 FYEKMQ (reference sequence). The V end lost 5 bases, the J end lost 3 bases, and 13 bases lay between the germline ends. The CDR3 extends over 14 amino acids. Looking up the rest from reference TRBV13 and TRBJ1-2 gives the full variable domain: AAGVIQSPRHLIKEKRETATLKCYPIPRHDTVYWYQQGPGQDPQFLISFYEKMQSDKGSIPDRFSAQQFSDYHSELNMSSLELGDSALYFCASSPRDGHYGYTFGSGTRLTVV.

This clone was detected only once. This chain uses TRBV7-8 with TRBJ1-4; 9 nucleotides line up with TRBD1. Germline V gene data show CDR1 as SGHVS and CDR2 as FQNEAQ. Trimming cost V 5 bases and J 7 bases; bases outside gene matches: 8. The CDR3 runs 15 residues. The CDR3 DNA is TGTGCCAGCAGCCCCTTGACAGGGGGTCGTGAAAAACTGTTTTTT. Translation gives CASSPLTGGREKLFF.

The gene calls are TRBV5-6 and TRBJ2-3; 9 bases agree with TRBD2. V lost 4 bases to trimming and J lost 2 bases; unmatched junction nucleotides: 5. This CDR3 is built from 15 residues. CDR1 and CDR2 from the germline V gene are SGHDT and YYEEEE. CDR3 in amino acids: CASSVAGAHTDTQYF. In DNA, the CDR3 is TGTGCCAGCAGCGTAGCGGGGGCACACACAGATACGCAGTATTTT.